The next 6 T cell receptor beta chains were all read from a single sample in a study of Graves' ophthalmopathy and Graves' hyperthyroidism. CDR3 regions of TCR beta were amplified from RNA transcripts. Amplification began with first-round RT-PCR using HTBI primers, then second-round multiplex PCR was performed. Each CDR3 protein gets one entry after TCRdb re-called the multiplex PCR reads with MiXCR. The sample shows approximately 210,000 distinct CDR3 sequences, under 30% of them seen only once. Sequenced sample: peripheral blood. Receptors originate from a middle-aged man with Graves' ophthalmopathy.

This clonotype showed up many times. The CDR3 reads CASSATGGDQPQHF. DNA for the CDR3: TGTGCCAGCAGTGCTACAGGGGGGGATCAGCCCCAGCATTTT. This sequence joins TRBV6-1 and TRBJ1-5; 8 positions match TRBD1. The germline CDR1 and CDR2 sequences are MNHNS and SASEGT. The CDR3 is 14 amino acids. V lost 4 bases and J lost 5; bases outside the gene matches: 4.

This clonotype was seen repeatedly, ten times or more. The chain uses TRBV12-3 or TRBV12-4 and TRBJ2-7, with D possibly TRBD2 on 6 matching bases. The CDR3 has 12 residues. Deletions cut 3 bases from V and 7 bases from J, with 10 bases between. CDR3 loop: CASSFGAGEQYF. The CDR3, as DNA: TGTGCCAGCAGTTTTGGGGCGGGGGAGCAGTACTTC.

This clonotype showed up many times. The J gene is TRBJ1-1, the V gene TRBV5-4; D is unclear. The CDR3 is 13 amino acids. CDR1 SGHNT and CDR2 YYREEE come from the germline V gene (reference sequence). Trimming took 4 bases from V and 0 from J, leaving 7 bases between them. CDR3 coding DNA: TGTGCCAGCAGCCCGGCCCTGAACACTGAAGCTTTCTTT. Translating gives CASSPALNTEAFF.

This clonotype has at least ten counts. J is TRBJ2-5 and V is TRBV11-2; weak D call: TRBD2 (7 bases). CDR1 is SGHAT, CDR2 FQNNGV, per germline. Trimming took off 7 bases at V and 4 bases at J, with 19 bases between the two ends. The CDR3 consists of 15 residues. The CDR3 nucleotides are TGTGCCAGCAACATCGGGGGGCTGGGGTCAGAGACCCAGTACTTC. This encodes CASNIGGLGSETQYF.

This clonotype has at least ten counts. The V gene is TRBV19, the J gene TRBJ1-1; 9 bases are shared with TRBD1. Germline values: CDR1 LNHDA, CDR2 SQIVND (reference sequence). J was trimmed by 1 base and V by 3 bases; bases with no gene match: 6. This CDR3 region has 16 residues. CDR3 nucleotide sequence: TGTGCCAGTAGTATGAGACAGGGGGGTTCGAACACTGAAGCTTTCTTT. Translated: CASSMRQGGSNTEAFF.

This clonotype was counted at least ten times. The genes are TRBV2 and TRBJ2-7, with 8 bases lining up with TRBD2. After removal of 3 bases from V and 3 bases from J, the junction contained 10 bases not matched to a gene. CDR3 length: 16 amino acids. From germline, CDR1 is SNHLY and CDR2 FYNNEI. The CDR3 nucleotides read TGTGCCAGCAGTGATCTAGCGGGTACACCGGGCTACGAGCAGTACTTC. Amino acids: CASSDLAGTPGYEQYF.